One sample yielded the 5 T cell receptor beta chains listed below, sequenced in a study of T cell repertoires in cytomegalovirus infection. TCRdb reprocessed the reads with MiXCR, giving one entry per CDR3 protein. This sample has about 570,000 distinct CDR3 sequences, with about 39% found just once. Antigens for these TCRs are unknown. Specimen: cultured PBMCs, collected from culture after CMV antigen stimulation. These receptors came from a human donor in good health (CMV status not recorded). Some clones in this sample may be carry-over from other donors' samples.

The chain carries TRBV4-2 and TRBJ2-2; perhaps D is TRBD1 or TRBD2 (5 bases each). The CDR3 runs 16 residues. Germline V gene data show CDR1 as LGHNA and CDR2 as YNFKEQ. V was clipped by 4 bases and J by 1 base, with 13 bases between them. The CDR3 reads CASSPVTGGNTGELFF. DNA of the CDR3: TGTGCCAGCAGCCCCGTCACAGGAGGGAACACCGGGGAGCTGTTTTTT.

This clonotype was detected a few times. The rearrangement uses TRBV7-9 and TRBJ2-3; weak D call: TRBD2 (5 bases). V lost 5 bases to trimming and J lost 2 bases, with 14 bases between them. The germline CDR1 and CDR2 sequences are SEHNR and FQNEAQ (reference sequence). The CDR3 has 15 amino acids. The CDR3 loop is CASSRVRGDTDTQYF. CDR3 nucleotide sequence: TGTGCCAGCAGCCGAGTCCGGGGTGACACAGATACGCAGTATTTT.

The genes are TRBV13 and TRBJ1-3; D unclear. Per the germline V gene, CDR1 is PRHDT and CDR2 is FYEKMQ (reference sequence). The germline V and J ends were trimmed by 5 bases and 9 bases, with 14 bases remaining between them. There are 13 residues in the CDR3. CDR3 in amino acids: CASSADGRFTIYF. DNA for the CDR3: TGTGCCAGCAGCGCCGACGGACGGTTCACCATATATTTT.

This chain connects TRBV20-1 to TRBJ2-1; 9 bases fit TRBD1. The CDR3 loop spans 12 amino acids. V shed 5 bases and J 10 bases; nucleotides not matched to a gene: 6. Germline V gene lookup returns CDR1 DFQATT and CDR2 SNEGSKA (reference sequence). The CDR3 sequence is CSASDRGGEQFF. DNA of the CDR3: TGCAGTGCTTCCGACAGGGGGGGAGAGCAGTTCTTC.

This chain uses TRBV20-1 with TRBJ2-7, with D uncertain. V gave up 4 bases and J gave up 2 bases, with 15 bases separating them. This CDR3 comprises 14 residues. Germline values: CDR1 DFQATT, CDR2 SNEGSKA (reference sequence). The CDR3 nucleotides read TGCAGTGCTAAGAACACGCTTCAGCCCTACGAGCAGTACTTC. Translating gives CSAKNTLQPYEQYF.